Sequencing of this T cell receptor (beta chain) was carried out in a study of blood T cell repertoires in COVID-19. Authors' methods: Amplification with reference gene primers provided the estimates of nucleated cell counts. Libraries were prepared by immunoSEQ multiplex PCR; TCRdb keeps only in-frame clonotypes and omits some of them. The V and J calls and clone size were taken over from that table, and D and trimming were inferred from the DNA. The sample includes roughly 140,000 clones, roughly 76% of them seen just once. CDR1 is ENHRY, CDR2 SYGVKD, per germline. There are 14 residues in the CDR3. Trimming shortened V by 3 bases and J by 0 bases, and 9 bases separated the two germline ends.

Sequencing was performed on peripheral blood. V and J are TRBV10-3 and TRBJ2-7; D not resolved. This sequence originates from a human donor with acute or convalescent COVID-19. The donor label of this sample is uncertain. The CDR3 DNA reads TGTGCCATCAGTGATATAGTTTTCTCCTACGAGCAGTACTTC. The encoded protein is CAISDIVFSYEQYF.